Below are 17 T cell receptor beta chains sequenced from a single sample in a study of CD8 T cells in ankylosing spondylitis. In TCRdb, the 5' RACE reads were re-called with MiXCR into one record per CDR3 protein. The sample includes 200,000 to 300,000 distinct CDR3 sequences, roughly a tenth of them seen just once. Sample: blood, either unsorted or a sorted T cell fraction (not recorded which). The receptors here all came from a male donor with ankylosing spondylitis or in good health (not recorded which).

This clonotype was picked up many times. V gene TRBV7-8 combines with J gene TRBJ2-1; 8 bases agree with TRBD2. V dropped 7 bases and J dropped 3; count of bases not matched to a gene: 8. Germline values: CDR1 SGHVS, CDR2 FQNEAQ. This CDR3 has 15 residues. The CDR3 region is CASNLGLAGYNEQFF. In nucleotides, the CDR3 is TGTGCCAGCAATTTGGGGCTAGCGGGCTACAATGAGCAGTTCTTC.

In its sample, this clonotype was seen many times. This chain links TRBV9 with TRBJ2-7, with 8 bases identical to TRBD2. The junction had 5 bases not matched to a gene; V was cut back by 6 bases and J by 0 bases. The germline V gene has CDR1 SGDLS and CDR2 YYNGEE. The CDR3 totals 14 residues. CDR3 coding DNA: TGTGCCAGCACTGCCGGGACTAGCTCCTACGAGCAGTACTTC. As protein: CASTAGTSSYEQYF. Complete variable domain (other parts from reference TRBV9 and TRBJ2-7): DSGVTQTPKHLITATGQRVTLRCSPRSGDLSVYWYQQSLDQGLQFLIQYYNGEERAKGNILERFSAQQFPDLHSELNLSSLELGDSALYFCASTAGTSSYEQYFGPGTRLTVT.

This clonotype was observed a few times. CDR3 bases: TGTGCCAGCAGCGGGGATACCACAGATACGCAGTATTTT. This translates into CASSGDTTDTQYF. The rearrangement uses TRBV9 and TRBJ2-3; no reliable D call. V dropped 3 bases and J dropped 2 bases, with 7 bases sitting between them. In germline, CDR1 is SGDLS, CDR2 YYNGEE. This CDR3 is built from 13 residues.

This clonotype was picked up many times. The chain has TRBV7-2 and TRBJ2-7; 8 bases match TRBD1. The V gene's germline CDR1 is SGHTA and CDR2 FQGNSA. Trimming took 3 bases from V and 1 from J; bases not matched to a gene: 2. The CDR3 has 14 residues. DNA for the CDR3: TGTGCCAGCAGCTTCGACAGGGGTTCCTACGAGCAGTACTTC. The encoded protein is CASSFDRGSYEQYF.

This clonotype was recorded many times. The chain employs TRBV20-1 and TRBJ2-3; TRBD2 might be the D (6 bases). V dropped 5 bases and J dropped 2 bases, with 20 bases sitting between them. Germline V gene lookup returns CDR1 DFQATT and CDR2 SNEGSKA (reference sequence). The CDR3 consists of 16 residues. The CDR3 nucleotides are TGCAGTGCTCGGACTGGAGGGCCCAGTTACACAGATACGCAGTATTTT. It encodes CSARTGGPSYTDTQYF.

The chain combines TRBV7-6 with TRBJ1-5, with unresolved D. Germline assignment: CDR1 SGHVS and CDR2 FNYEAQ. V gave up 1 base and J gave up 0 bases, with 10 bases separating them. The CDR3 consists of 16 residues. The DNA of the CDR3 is TGTGCCAGCAGCTTAGTGGCGGGGTATAGCAATCAGCCCCAGCATTTT. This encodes CASSLVAGYSNQPQHF.

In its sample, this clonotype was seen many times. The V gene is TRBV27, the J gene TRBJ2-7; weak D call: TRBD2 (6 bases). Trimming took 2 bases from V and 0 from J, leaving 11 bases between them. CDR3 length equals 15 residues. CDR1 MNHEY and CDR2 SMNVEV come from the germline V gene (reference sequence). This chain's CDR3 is CASSLKGLSSYEQYF. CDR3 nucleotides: TGTGCCAGCAGTTTAAAGGGACTGAGCTCCTACGAGCAGTACTTC.

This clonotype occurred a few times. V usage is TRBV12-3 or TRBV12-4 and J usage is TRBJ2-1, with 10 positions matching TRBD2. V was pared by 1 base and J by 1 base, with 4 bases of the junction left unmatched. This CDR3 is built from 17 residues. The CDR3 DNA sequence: TGTGCCAGCAGTTTAGGCTCACTAGCGGGGTCCTACAATGAGCAGTTCTTC. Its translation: CASSLGSLAGSYNEQFF.

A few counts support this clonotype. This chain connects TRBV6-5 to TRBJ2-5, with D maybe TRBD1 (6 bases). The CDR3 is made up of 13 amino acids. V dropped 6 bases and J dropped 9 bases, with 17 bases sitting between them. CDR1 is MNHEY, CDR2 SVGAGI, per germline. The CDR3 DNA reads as TGTGCCAGCAGCTATAACAGGGCGTCGGCCCAGTACTTC. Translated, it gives CASSYNRASAQYF.

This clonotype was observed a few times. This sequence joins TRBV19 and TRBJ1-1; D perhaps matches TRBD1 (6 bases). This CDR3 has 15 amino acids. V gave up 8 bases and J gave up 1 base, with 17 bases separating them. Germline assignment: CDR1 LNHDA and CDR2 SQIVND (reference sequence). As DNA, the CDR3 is TGTGCCAGTCTTCCAGAACAGGGCTCGAACACTGAAGCTTTCTTT. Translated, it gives CASLPEQGSNTEAFF.

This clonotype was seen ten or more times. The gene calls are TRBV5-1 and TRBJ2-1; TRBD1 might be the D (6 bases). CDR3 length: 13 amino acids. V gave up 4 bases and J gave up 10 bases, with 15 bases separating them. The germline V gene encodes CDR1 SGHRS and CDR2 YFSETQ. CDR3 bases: TGCGCCAGCAGCGGGGCGACAGGCCGGGAGCAGTTCTTC. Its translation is CASSGATGREQFF.

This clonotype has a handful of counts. CDR3 amino acids: CASSLADRERENTEAFF. The CDR3 bases are TGCGCCAGCAGCTTGGCGGACAGGGAAAGAGAGAACACTGAAGCTTTCTTT. V usage is TRBV5-1 and J usage is TRBJ1-1, with TRBD1 matching over 8 bases. This CDR3 spans 17 amino acids. After removal of 0 bases from V and 1 base from J, the junction contained 8 bases not matched to a gene. Germline V gives CDR1 SGHRS, CDR2 YFSETQ.

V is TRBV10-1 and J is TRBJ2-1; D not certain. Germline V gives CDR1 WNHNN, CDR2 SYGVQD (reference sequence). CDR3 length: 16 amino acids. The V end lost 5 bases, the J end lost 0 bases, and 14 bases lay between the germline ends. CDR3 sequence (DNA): TGCGCCAGCAGTCCCCAGGAGCGCAGCTCCTACAATGAGCAGTTCTTC. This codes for CASSPQERSSYNEQFF.

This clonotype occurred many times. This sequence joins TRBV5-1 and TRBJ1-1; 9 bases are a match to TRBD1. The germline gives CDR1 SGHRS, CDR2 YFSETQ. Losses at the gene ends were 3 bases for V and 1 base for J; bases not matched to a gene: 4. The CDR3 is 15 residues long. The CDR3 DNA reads TGCGCCAGCAGCTCCCCGACAGGGGGGAACACTGAAGCTTTCTTT. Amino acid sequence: CASSSPTGGNTEAFF.

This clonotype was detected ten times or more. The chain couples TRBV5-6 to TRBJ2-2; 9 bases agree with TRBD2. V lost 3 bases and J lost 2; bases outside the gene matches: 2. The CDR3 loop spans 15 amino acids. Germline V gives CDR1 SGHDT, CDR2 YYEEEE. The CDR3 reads CASSSLAGNTGELFF. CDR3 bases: TGTGCCAGCAGCTCGCTAGCGGGAAACACCGGGGAGCTGTTTTTT.

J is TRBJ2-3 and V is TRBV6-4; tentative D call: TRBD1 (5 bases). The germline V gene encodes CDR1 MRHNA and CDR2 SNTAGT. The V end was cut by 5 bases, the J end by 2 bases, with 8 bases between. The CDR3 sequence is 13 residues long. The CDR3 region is CASSKGHTDTQYF. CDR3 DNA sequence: TGTGCCAGCAGTAAGGGGCACACAGATACGCAGTATTTT.

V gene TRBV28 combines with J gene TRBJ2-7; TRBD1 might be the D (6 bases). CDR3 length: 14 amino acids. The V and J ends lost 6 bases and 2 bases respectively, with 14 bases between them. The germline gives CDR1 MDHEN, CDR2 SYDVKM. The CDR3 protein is CASRSPGHTYEQYF. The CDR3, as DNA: TGTGCCAGCAGATCCCCGGGACATACCTACGAGCAGTACTTC.